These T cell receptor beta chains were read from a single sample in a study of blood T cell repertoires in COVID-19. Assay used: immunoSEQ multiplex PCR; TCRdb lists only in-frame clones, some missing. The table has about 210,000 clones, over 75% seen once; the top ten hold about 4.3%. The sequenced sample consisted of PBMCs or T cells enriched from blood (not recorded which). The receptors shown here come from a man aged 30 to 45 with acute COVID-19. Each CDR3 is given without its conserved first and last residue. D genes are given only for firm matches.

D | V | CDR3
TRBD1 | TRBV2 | ASRLDRAGNTIY
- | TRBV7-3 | ASRGLANTGELF
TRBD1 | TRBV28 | ASSLMPGGPRGEAF
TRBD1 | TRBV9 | ASSVEVTGFMGSTDTQY
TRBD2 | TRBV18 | ASSPPAGPSGGYEQY
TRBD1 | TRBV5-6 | ASSSRQGGGYT
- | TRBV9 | ASSVDGQGKNSPLH
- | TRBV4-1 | ASSYGLPGDEQY
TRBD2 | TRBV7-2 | ASSTQLGSGGRDTQY
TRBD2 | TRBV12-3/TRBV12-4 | ASSPGTRYEQF
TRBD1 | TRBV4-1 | ASSPGGQGLNTEAF
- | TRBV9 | ASSPPGFRNEQF
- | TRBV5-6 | ASSGVGIHNSPLH
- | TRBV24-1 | ATRGAGSYNEQF
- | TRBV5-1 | ASSLVRASSGSETQY
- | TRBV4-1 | ASSQDFRIVGGNQPQH
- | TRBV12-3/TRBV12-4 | ASSYPGEKLF
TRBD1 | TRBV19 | ASSPRSTGSLDTIY
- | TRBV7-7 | ASSLTDIQAYLANYGYT
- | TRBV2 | ASIRGDPDNEQF
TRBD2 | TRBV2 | ASSPLAGAGETQY